A single sample is the source of the 2 T cell receptor beta chains below, sequenced in a study of T cells in Graves' hyperthyroidism and ophthalmopathy. The CDR3 regions of TCR beta were amplified from RNA transcripts. The HTBI primer set served for first-round RT-PCR of the TCR CDR3. A single record per CDR3 protein comes from TCRdb applying MiXCR to the multiplex PCR reads. The sample includes roughly 400,000 distinct CDR3 sequences, around 15% of them seen just once. The sample comprised blood. The receptors come from a man in his fifties with Graves' ophthalmopathy.

This clonotype was seen at least ten times. The rearrangement links TRBV30 to TRBJ2-1; no firm D call. The V end was cut by 2 bases, the J end by 15 bases, with 14 bases between. This CDR3 contains 11 residues. The germline CDR1 and CDR2 sequences are GTSNPN and SVGIG (reference sequence). The CDR3 spells CAWSIELSRFF. The CDR3 DNA reads as TGTGCCTGGAGTATTGAACTCTCGCGGTTCTTC.

This clonotype was recorded many times. The chain links TRBV5-1 to TRBJ2-5; TRBD2 might be the D (6 bases). In germline, CDR1 is SGHRS, CDR2 YFSETQ. The CDR3 spans 13 residues. V lost 0 bases to trimming and J lost 5 bases, with 8 bases between them. The CDR3 sequence: CASSLASAETQYF. The CDR3 nucleotides read TGCGCCAGCAGCTTGGCTAGCGCGGAGACCCAGTACTTC. Combining the CDR3 with reference TRBV5-1 and TRBJ2-5 gives the whole variable domain KAGVTQTPRYLIKTRGQQVTLSCSPISGHRSVSWYQQTPGQGLQFLFEYFSETQRNKGNFPGRFSGRQFSNSRSEMNVSTLELGDSALYLCASSLASAETQYFGPGTRLLVL.